This TCR beta chain appears in the sequencing data of a study of T cell changes during pregnancy in multiple sclerosis. Germline V gene lookup returns CDR1 SGHNT and CDR2 YYREEE (reference sequence). The V segment lost 0 bases and the J segment 2 bases; nucleotides outside the gene matches: 1. The CDR3 loop spans 14 amino acids. Repertoires were generated with immunoSEQ multiplex PCR, while TCRdb's copy carries only in-frame clones and drops some. The table records about 28,000 clones, roughly 89% of them present only once. The clonotype originates from a female donor in good health, enrolled as a control in a pregnancy study. The genes are TRBV5-4 and TRBJ1-2; 7 bases are a match to TRBD1. The specimen comprised CD4+ T cells from peripheral blood mononuclear cells, sampled in the first trimester of pregnancy. The CDR3 protein is CASSLGDRNYGYTF. Here the CDR3 DNA reads TGTGCCAGCAGCTTGGGGGACAGAAACTATGGCTACACCTTC.